This TCR beta chain originates from a study of breast tumors, draining lymph nodes, adjacent tissues. V was clipped by 1 base and J by 8 bases; unmatched bases: 7. CDR3 size: 14 residues. Germline-derived CDR1 and CDR2 are SQVTM and ANQGSEA. TCRdb reprocessed the multiplex PCR reads with MiXCR, giving one entry per CDR3 protein. This table has approximately 28,000 distinct CDR3 sequences, 63% appearing once. The sample was breast tumor tissue. This receptor was obtained from a female donor with breast cancer. Some clones in this sample may be carry-over from other donors' samples. The chain recombines TRBV29-1 with TRBJ2-1, with 8 bases lining up with TRBD2. CDR3 nucleotides: TGCAGCGTTGAAGGCCAGCGGGAGTGGGATGAGCAGTTCTTC. This encodes CSVEGQREWDEQFF.